Included here is one TCR beta chain sequence, with context. The antigen is unknown. Free of recent acute infections or vaccinations, the donors were healthy HIV-negative adults. Only in-frame clones appear in the TCRdb table, and some are missing; sequencing was by immunoSEQ multiplex PCR. The sample has about 480,000 clones, 75% to 80% seen once. The sample belongs to a study of shared clonotypes between healthy human individuals. Overall study: The donor group consisted of two women and three men, aged 18 to 49. Whole-study results and caveats: Clonotype sharing across donors was expected to vary with sequencing depth.

This CDR3 region has 16 residues. CDR1 is LNHDA and CDR2 is SQIVND in the germline V gene (reference sequence). The V end was cut by 4 bases, the J end by 1 base, with 16 bases between. The J gene is TRBJ2-5, the V gene TRBV19; a possible D gene is TRBD2 (6 bases). This receptor was taken from a woman in her forties in good health. Some clones in this sample may be carry-over from other donors' samples. Sequencing input: PBMCs. The CDR3 reads CASSTSPRDFQETQYF. CDR3 nucleotide sequence: TGTGCCAGTAGTACCTCCCCCCGGGACTTCCAAGAGACCCAGTACTTC.